This T cell receptor (beta chain) derives from a study of blood T cell repertoires in COVID-19 (dated by TCRdb to 2020 to 2021). About the investigation overall: The collaborator samples originated in the United States, Italy and Spain and spanned the acute and convalescent phases of COVID-19. Samples came from the ongoing ImmuneRACE study (first 160 participants) plus 1,254 subjects from 6 global collaborators. Sample metadata almost always included a de-identified subject ID, COVID-19 status, age in years and sex. The repertoires were released in a freely available public database meant as a resource for research on the immune response to SARS-CoV-2. The material from the prospective study consisted of cDNA or gDNA derived from T cells, B-cell-depleted T cells, or PBMCs. The dataset comprised deeply sampled blood TCRbeta repertoires from subjects exposed to, actively infected with, or recovered from COVID-19. Where available, HLA class I and class II types were taken from metadata supplied by the sample provider and were not determined by assay-based typing.

One collaborating source in Seattle enrolled patients during active infection and followed them longitudinally through the course of disease. The collaborating institutions used their own protocols to collect whole blood in K2EDTA tubes. For TCRbeta analysis, collaborators shipped samples in one of three forms: frozen whole blood, isolated PBMCs, or DNA extracted from either of those sample types. Trimming takes 2 bases from V and 0 bases from J, and the germline ends sit 5 bases apart. From a lookup of the germline V gene, CDR1 and CDR2 are SGHRS and YFSETQ. From the cysteine up to the phenylalanine, the CDR3 has a length of 13 residues. The retained sequence is limited to the CDR3, 39 bases, with the frame set at the first base. The paper as a whole reports these results and caveats: The amount of clinical and demographic metadata varied by source and participant and was provided uncurated.

Notes on this clone: Its antigen target is currently unknown. No quality values exist for individual bases; no much larger clone is one base distant.

The immunoSEQ Assay, a bias-controlled multiplex PCR, was used to amplify TCRbeta CDR3 regions from genomic DNA. Per the original workflow: Within the assay, amplification of reference gene primers was used to estimate how many nucleated cells each sample contained. To quantify the absolute abundance of each unique TCRbeta CDR3 rearrangement, sequence reads were collapsed and filtered. For each sample, productive Simpson clonality was calculated as the square root of Simpson's diversity index across productive rearrangements. What TCRdb holds here is the immuneACCESS table cut down to in-frame rearrangements. Part of the clones is not present; checked against another copy, under half of the missing clones reflect an unresolved V gene, and the others are unexplained. That table furnishes V, J and clone size, whereas the DNA furnished D and trimming. This sample gives 150,000 to 200,000 clones in total; under 85% of them show up just once. 6% to 8% of the sample is held by the ten biggest clonotypes.

The source material was peripheral blood. The clonotype originates from a woman in her 70s with COVID-19, enrolled during active disease. The rearranged chain carries TRBV5-1 and TRBJ1-1, with no reliable assignment of the D segment. The DNA reads TGCGCCAGCAGCTTTTTTATGAACACTGAAGCTTTCTTT. Its amino acids are CASSFFMNTEAFF.